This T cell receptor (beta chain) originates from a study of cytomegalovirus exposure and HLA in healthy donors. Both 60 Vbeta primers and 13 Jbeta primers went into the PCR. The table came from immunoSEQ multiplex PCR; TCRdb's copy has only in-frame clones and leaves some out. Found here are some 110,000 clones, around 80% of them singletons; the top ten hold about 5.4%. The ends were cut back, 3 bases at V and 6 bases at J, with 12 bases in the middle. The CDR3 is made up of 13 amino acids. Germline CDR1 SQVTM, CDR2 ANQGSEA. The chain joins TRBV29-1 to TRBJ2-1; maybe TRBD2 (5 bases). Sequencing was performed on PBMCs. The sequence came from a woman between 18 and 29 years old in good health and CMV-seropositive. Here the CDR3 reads CSVDVGVGNEQFF. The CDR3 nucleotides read TGCAGCGTTGACGTGGGAGTAGGCAATGAGCAGTTCTTC.